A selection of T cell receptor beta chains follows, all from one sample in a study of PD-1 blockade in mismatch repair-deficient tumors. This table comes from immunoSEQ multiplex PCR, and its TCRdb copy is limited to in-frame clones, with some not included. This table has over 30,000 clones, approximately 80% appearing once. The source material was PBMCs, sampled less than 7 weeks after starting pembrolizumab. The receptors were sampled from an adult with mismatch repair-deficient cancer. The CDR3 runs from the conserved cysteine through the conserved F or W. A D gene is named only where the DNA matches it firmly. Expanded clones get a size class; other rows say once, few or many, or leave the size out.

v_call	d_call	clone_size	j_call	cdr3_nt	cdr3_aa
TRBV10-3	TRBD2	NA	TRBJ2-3	TGTGCCATCAGTCCCTGGACTAGCGGAGGGACTAGCACAGATACGCAGTATTTT	CAISPWTSGGTSTDTQYF
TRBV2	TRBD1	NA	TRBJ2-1	TGTGCCAGCGACAAGACAGGGGTTGGCTCCTACAATGAGCAGTTCTTC	CASDKTGVGSYNEQFF
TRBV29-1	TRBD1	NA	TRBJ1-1	TGCAGCGTGGAAGGACAGGGGGGCACTGAAGCTTTCTTT	CSVEGQGGTEAFF
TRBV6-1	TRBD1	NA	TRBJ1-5	TGTGCCAGCAGTGAAATACCAGGGGGCTGGGGCAATCAGCCCCAGCATTTT	CASSEIPGGWGNQPQHF
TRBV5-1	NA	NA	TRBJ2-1	TGCGCCAGCAGCTTGGAGGTCGGGATGGGCTACAATGAGCAGTTCTTC	CASSLEVGMGYNEQFF
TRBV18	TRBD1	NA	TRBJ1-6	TGTGCCAGCTCACCACCTGGACAGGGTAATTCACCCCTCCACTTT	CASSPPGQGNSPLHF
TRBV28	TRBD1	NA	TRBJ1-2	TGTGCCAGCAGTTTTGGGGGACAGGGCGCTTATGGCTACACCTTC	CASSFGGQGAYGYTF
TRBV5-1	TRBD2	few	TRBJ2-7	TGCGCCAGCAGCTTGGTAGCGGGGGCCAGGGTAGGCGAGCAGTACTTC	CASSLVAGARVGEQYF
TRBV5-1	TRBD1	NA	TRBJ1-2	TGCGCCAGCAGCTTGATCCCCGACAGGGAGAACTATGGCTACACCTTC	CASSLIPDRENYGYTF
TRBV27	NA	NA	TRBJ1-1	TGTGCCAGCAGTTTAGGAGGGAACACTGAAGCTTTCTTT	CASSLGGNTEAFF
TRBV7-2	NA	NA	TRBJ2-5	TGTGCCAGCAGCTTAGGAGGGAGTCTAGAGACCCAGTACTTC	CASSLGGSLETQYF
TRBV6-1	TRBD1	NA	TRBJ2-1	TGTGCCAGCTCTAGGGACAGGGAAAACAATGAGCAGTTCTTC	CASSRDRENNEQFF
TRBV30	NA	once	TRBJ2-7	TGTGCCTGGAGTCGGTGGCAGGCTAGCGAAACGGGCGAGCAGTACTTC	CAWSRWQASETGEQYF
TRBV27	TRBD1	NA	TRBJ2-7	TGTGCCAGCAGTTTGTCCGGGACAGGGTTCTACGAGCAGTACTTC	CASSLSGTGFYEQYF
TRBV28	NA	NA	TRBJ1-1	TGTGCCAGCAGTTTATGGGACAGGAACACTGAAGCTTTCTTT	CASSLWDRNTEAFF
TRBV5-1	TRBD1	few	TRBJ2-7	TGCGCCAGCAGAGTCCGGGACAGGGGTTCCTACGAGCAGTACTTC	CASRVRDRGSYEQYF
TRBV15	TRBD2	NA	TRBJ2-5	TGTGCCACCAGCAGAGCCCTTCTGGGACTAGCGGGAGGGGATGAGACCCAGTACTTC	CATSRALLGLAGGDETQYF
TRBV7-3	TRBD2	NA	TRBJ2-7	TGTGCCAGCAGCTTAGGCGGGAGAATTTACGAGCAGTACTTC	CASSLGGRIYEQYF
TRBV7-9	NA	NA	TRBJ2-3	TGTGCCAGCAGCCGAGTCGACTACACAGATACGCAGTATTTT	CASSRVDYTDTQYF
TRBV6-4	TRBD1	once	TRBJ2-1	TGTGCCAGCAGCTGGACAGGGGGGGGTGAGCAGTTCTTC	CASSWTGGGEQFF
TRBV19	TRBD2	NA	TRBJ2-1	TGTGCCAGTAGCAGACTAGCGGGAGGCCCTTCGAGGCAGTTCTTC	CASSRLAGGPSRQFF
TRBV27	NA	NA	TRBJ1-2	TGTGCCAGCACCCTCCAGGGGAATATTAACTATGGCTACACCTTC	CASTLQGNINYGYTF
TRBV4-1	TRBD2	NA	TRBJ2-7	TGCGCCAGCAGCCAAGAGAGGTTAGCGGGAGTAGGCGAGCAGTACTTC	CASSQERLAGVGEQYF
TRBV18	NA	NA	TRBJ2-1	TGTGCCAGCTCAGGGTCTAGCGCCCACTACAATGAGCAGTTCTTC	CASSGSSAHYNEQFF
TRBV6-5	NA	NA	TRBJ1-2	TGTGCCACCCAGACAGGAAATGGCTACACCTTC	CATQTGNGYTF
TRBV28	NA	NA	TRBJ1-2	TGTGCCAGCAGTTCACCGCCGAGTCTTATTAACGGGGGGCAGGGGCCCTATGGCTACACCTTC	CASSSPPSLINGGQGPYGYTF
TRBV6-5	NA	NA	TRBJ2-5	TGTGCCAGCAGCCAGTGGGAGACCCAGTACTTC	CASSQWETQYF
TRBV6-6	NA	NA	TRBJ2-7	TGTGCCAGCAGTATTGCGGGCAAGCAGTACTTC	CASSIAGKQYF
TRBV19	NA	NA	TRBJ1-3	TGTGCCAGTAGTATATTGACAGGCCCTGGAAACACCATATATTTT	CASSILTGPGNTIYF
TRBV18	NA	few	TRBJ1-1	TGTGCCAGCTCACCACCCGCGATGGTGGGGGGCACTGAAGCTTTCTTT	CASSPPAMVGGTEAFF
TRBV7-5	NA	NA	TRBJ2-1	TGTGCCAGAAGCTACCAGCGGGGGAAGGACAATGAGCAGTTCTTC	CARSYQRGKDNEQFF
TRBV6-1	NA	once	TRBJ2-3	TGTGCCAGCAGACGAGACATGGAAGATACGCAGTATTTT	CASRRDMEDTQYF
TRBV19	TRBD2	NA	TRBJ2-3	TGTGCCAGTAGTATATGGACTGGCGGGAGCTACACAGATACGCAGTATTTT	CASSIWTGGSYTDTQYF
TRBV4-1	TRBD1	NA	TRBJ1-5	TGCGCCAGCAGCCAAGCGGACAGGGTGGGACAGCCCCAGCATTTT	CASSQADRVGQPQHF
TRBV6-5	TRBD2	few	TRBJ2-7	TGTGCCAGCAGTCGGACTAGCGGGAGTATCAGCAAGCAGTACTTC	CASSRTSGSISKQYF
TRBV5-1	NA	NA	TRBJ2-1	TGCGCCAGCAGCTTGGCGGGGGGCGCGGACAATGAGCAGTTCTTC	CASSLAGGADNEQFF
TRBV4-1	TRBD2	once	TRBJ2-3	TGCGCCAGCAGCCACTCTTCTGCTAGCGGTACGAGCACAGATACGCAGTATTTT	CASSHSSASGTSTDTQYF
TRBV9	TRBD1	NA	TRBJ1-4	TGTGCCAGCAGCTCAGCAAGGGGGCGCGGGCAAAATCAAAAACTGTTTTTT	CASSSARGRGQNQKLFF
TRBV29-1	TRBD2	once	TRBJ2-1	TGCAGCGTTAGCCGGGCTAGCGGGAGTGTAAATGAGCAGTTCTTC	CSVSRASGSVNEQFF
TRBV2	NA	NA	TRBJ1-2	TGTGCCAGCAGAGACAGGACCTCTAACTATGGCTACACCTTC	CASRDRTSNYGYTF
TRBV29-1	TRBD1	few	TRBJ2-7	TGCAGCGTCTACTCGGGACAGGGAATCGCCGAGCAGTACTTC	CSVYSGQGIAEQYF
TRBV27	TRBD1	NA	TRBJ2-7	TGTGCCAGCTGGGGGACAGGGACCTACGAGCAGTACTTC	CASWGTGTYEQYF
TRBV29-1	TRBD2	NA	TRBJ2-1	TGCAGCTCCAGCGGGAGGGGCTCTGAGCAGTTCTTC	CSSSGRGSEQFF
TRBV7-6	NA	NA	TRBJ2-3	TGTGCCAGCAGTTACTCTTCCCTTAGCACAGATACGCAGTATTTT	CASSYSSLSTDTQYF
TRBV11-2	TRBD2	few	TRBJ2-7	TGTGCCAGCAGCTTAGCGACTAGCGGATTCTACGAGCAGTACTTC	CASSLATSGFYEQYF
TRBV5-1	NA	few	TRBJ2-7	TGCGCCAGCAGCTTGGTTAATTCCCTAGCGAGTCCCTACGAGCAGTACTTC	CASSLVNSLASPYEQYF
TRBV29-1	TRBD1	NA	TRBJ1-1	TGCAGCGTTGAGGGACCGGGGGACAGGGGGCTCACTGAAGCTTTCTTT	CSVEGPGDRGLTEAFF
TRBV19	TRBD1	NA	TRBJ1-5	TGTGCCAGTAGGGAAAGGACAGGAAACAATCAGCCCCAGCATTTT	CASRERTGNNQPQHF
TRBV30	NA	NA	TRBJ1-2	TGTGCCTGGAGTGGGAAAGGCAGCGGGCCCGCGCTTTATGGCTACACCTTC	CAWSGKGSGPALYGYTF
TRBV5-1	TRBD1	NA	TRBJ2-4	TGCGCCAGCAGCTTGGCCGGGACAGGAAACATTCAGTACTTC	CASSLAGTGNIQYF
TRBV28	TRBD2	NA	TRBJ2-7	TGTGCCAGCAGTTTAAATAGAGGGACTAGCGGGATCTACGAGCAGTACTTC	CASSLNRGTSGIYEQYF
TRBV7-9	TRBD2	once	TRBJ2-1	TGTGCCAGCAGCTTAGTAGCGGGAGGGCGCTCTGGCCGGGGGGGTGAGCAGTTCTTC	CASSLVAGGRSGRGGEQFF
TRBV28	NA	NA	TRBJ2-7	TGTGCCAGCAGTCCCACAGGGTCCGGTCACTACGAGCAGTACTTC	CASSPTGSGHYEQYF